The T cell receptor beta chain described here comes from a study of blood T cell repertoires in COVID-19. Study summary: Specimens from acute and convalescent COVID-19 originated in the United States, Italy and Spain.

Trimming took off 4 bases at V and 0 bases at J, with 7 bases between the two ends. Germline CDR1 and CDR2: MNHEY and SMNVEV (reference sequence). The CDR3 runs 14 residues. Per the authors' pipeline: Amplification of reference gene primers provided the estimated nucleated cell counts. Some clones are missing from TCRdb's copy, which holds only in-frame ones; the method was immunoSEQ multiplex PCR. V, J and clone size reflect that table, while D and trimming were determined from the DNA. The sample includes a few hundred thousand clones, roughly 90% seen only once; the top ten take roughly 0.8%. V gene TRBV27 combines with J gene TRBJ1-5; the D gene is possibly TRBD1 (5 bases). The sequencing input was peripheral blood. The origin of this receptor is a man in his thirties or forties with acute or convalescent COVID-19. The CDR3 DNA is TGTGCCAGCAGTTCGGACAATAGCAATCAGCCCCAGCATTTT. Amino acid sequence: CASSSDNSNQPQHF.